A selection of T cell receptor beta chains follows, all from one sample in a study of blood T cell repertoires in COVID-19. Data came from immunoSEQ multiplex PCR; TCRdb stores just in-frame clones and leaves some out. The sample has about 330,000 clones; about 89% are singletons. Material: PBMCs or T cells enriched from blood (not recorded which). All receptors derive from a woman aged 25 to 45 who had recovered from COVID-19. CDR3s include the opening cysteine and the closing phenylalanine or tryptophan. Each record gives: D gene, V gene, J gene, clone size, CDR3 DNA, CDR3 protein. D genes are given only for firm matches. Not every row has a clone size; where given, it reads once, few, many or a size class.

TRBD2	TRBV9	TRBJ2-7	-	TGTGCCAGCAGCGTAGGCGGGGGAACCTACGAGCAGTACTTC	CASSVGGGTYEQYF
TRBD1	TRBV5-1	TRBJ1-6	-	TGCGCCAGCAGCGAATCGGGACAGGGTGATTCACCCCTCCACTTT	CASSESGQGDSPLHF
TRBD1	TRBV12-3/TRBV12-4	TRBJ1-1	-	TGTGCCAGCAGAGGGACAGGTGAAGCTTTCTTT	CASRGTGEAFF
TRBD1	TRBV7-2	TRBJ1-5	few	TGTGCCAGCAGTTCCCTTGGGACAGAGAATCAGCCCCAGCATTTT	CASSSLGTENQPQHF
TRBD2	TRBV29-1	TRBJ2-1	-	TGCAGCGTTTGGACTAGCGGGGGGCACTCCTACAATGAGCAGTTCTTC	CSVWTSGGHSYNEQFF
-	TRBV30	TRBJ1-2	once	TGTGCCTGGGGGGCAGGGTATTACTATGGCTACACCTTC	CAWGAGYYYGYTF
TRBD1	TRBV28	TRBJ1-5	-	TGTGCCAGCAGTTTCACAGGGGGTCGCATTCGCCAGCATTTT	CASSFTGGRIRQHF
TRBD1	TRBV5-1	TRBJ1-1	once	TGCGCCAGCAGCCCTCAGGGGGGTGGCATGAACACTGAAGCTTTCTTT	CASSPQGGGMNTEAFF
TRBD2	TRBV11-2	TRBJ2-1	-	TGTGCCAGCAGCCTCGCCGCCCCCCGGACTAGCGGGGGGGCAAATGAGCAGTTCTTC	CASSLAAPRTSGGANEQFF
TRBD1	TRBV27	TRBJ1-1	-	TGTGCCAGCAGTTTCCGCTGGACAGGGGCTGAAGCTTTCTTT	CASSFRWTGAEAFF
-	TRBV12-3/TRBV12-4	TRBJ2-7	-	TGTGCCAGCAGCACAACCTTGACACCGCAGTACTTC	CASSTTLTPQYF
-	TRBV9	TRBJ1-1	-	TGTGCCAGCAGCCAAAGGAGGGGCACTGAAGCTTTCTTT	CASSQRRGTEAFF
-	TRBV5-1	TRBJ1-6	-	TGCGCCAGCAGCCCGCGCGGGAGCTCCTATAATTCACCCCTCCACTTT	CASSPRGSSYNSPLHF
TRBD1	TRBV4-1	TRBJ1-2	-	TGCGCCAGCAGCCAACTGGAAGGGGGCTCCTATGGCTACACCTTC	CASSQLEGGSYGYTF
TRBD1	TRBV19	TRBJ1-3	-	TGTGCCAGTAGTCAACTCACCCGGGGACAGGTCTCTGGAAACACCATATATTTT	CASSQLTRGQVSGNTIYF
-	TRBV7-3	TRBJ1-1	-	TGTGCCAGCAGCGACAGATCGAACACTGAAGCTTTCTTT	CASSDRSNTEAFF
TRBD1	TRBV6-5	TRBJ1-1	-	TGTGCCAGCAGCCTCACAGGGGACACTGAAGCTTTCTTT	CASSLTGDTEAFF
-	TRBV27	TRBJ2-7	-	TGTGCCAGCAGTTTTACGGACAGCTACGAGCAGTACTTC	CASSFTDSYEQYF
-	TRBV2	TRBJ1-2	-	TGTGCCAGCAGTGCCCCGGATGGCTACACCTTC	CASSAPDGYTF
TRBD2	TRBV11-2	TRBJ2-1	-	TGTGCCAGCAGCTTGATTACTAGCGGGGGGGCAGGTGAGCAGTTCTTC	CASSLITSGGAGEQFF
TRBD1	TRBV18	TRBJ1-2	-	TGTGCCAGCTCACCCGGGGGACAGGGGTCTGGTGGCTACACCTTC	CASSPGGQGSGGYTF
TRBD2	TRBV11-3	TRBJ2-4	-	TGTGCCAGCAGCTTTCCCCGGACTAGCGGGGGGGGGCCCTACAAAAACATTCAGTACTTC	CASSFPRTSGGGPYKNIQYF
TRBD2	TRBV9	TRBJ2-1	-	TGTGCCAGCAGCGTAGTAGCGGGGGGTCCCAGGCACAATGAGCAGTTCTTC	CASSVVAGGPRHNEQFF
-	TRBV30	TRBJ2-3	-	TGTGCCTGGAGGGGTCTGGCGGGGGCCGGAGATACGCAGTATTTT	CAWRGLAGAGDTQYF
-	TRBV7-6	TRBJ1-2	-	TGTGCCAGCAGCCCTCGGGCTCGGTGGAGGTATGGCTACACCTTC	CASSPRARWRYGYTF
-	TRBV19	TRBJ2-7	-	TGTGCCAGTAGTTCCCACGACTCGGCTTCTCTCGAGCAGTACTTC	CASSSHDSASLEQYF
-	TRBV6-5	TRBJ1-5	-	TGTGCCAGCAGTTACAGGGGACACAATCAGCCCCAGCATTTT	CASSYRGHNQPQHF
-	TRBV4-1	TRBJ1-1	-	TGCGCCAGCAGCCCCACAGGGACTGAAGCTTTCTTT	CASSPTGTEAFF
TRBD1	TRBV2	TRBJ1-6	-	TGTGCCAGCAGACAGGGGATTTATTCACCCCTCCACTTT	CASRQGIYSPLHF
TRBD1	TRBV5-1	TRBJ2-1	-	TGCGCCAGCAGACAATCCGGGACAGGGGGATACAATGAGCAGTTCTTC	CASRQSGTGGYNEQFF
TRBD1	TRBV10-1	TRBJ2-3	-	TGCGCCAGCAGTGTAGGGACAGGGGACACAGATACGCAGTATTTT	CASSVGTGDTDTQYF
-	TRBV19	TRBJ1-5	-	TGTGCCAGTACCGATCCGGGTTTCGACAGTCAGCCCCAGCATTTT	CASTDPGFDSQPQHF
TRBD1	TRBV6-5	TRBJ1-3	-	TGTGCCAGCAGACCAACAGGGGTGCGAAACACCATATATTTT	CASRPTGVRNTIYF
TRBD2	TRBV19	TRBJ2-3	-	TGTGCCAGTAGTTCCCTAGCGGGGGGGCCAACAGATACGCAGTATTTT	CASSSLAGGPTDTQYF
TRBD2	TRBV10-3	TRBJ2-2	-	TGTGCCATCAGTGGACTAGCGGAAAACACCGGGGAGCTGTTTTTT	CAISGLAENTGELFF
-	TRBV7-2	TRBJ2-3	-	TGTGCCAGCAGCTTAGTTATCAGGGATACGCAGTATTTT	CASSLVIRDTQYF
TRBD2	TRBV6-5	TRBJ2-2	-	TGTGCCGGGAGGCGGGGGGCCACCGGGGAGCTGTTTTTT	CAGRRGATGELFF
-	TRBV6-4	TRBJ1-2	many	TGTGCCAGCAGTGATACCCCACAGTCCTGGAATGGCTACACCTTC	CASSDTPQSWNGYTF
-	TRBV4-3	TRBJ2-7	-	TGCGCCAGCAGCCAAGATTCGGGAAACGAGCAGTACTTC	CASSQDSGNEQYF
TRBD2	TRBV14	TRBJ2-1	-	TGTGCCAGCAGCCAATCTCCGGGGGGGCGCTGGAATGAGCAGTTCTTC	CASSQSPGGRWNEQFF
-	TRBV5-4	TRBJ1-2	-	TGTGCCAGCAGCCCTCCCGGGGTCTATGGCTACACCTTC	CASSPPGVYGYTF
-	TRBV2	TRBJ1-2	-	TGTGCCAGCAGTGATGGCAGGGGTAGCGGCTACACCTTC	CASSDGRGSGYTF
-	TRBV29-1	TRBJ2-5	-	TGCAGCGTAGCCCCCGGGACAAACGTTTACCAAGAGACCCAGTACTTC	CSVAPGTNVYQETQYF
-	TRBV7-2	TRBJ2-2	-	TGTGCCAGCAGCCAAGCCCCCGGCAGGGTGAGGACCGGGGAGCTGTTTTTT	CASSQAPGRVRTGELFF
-	TRBV4-3	TRBJ1-2	-	TGCGCCAGCAGCCAAGATGGCAGGGTCTCGAATGGCTACACCTTC	CASSQDGRVSNGYTF
-	TRBV7-2	TRBJ2-2	-	TGTGCCAGCAGCCGTATATACAGAAACACCGGGGAGCTGTTTTTT	CASSRIYRNTGELFF